What follows is one TCR beta chain and its context. The antigen remains unidentified. This sample was taken from a study of identical twins. No donor was unhealthy or non-Caucasian. The study's findings and limits: The study based its conclusions on cross-sectional statistical analysis and did not follow the same donors.

TCRdb processed the 5' RACE reads anew with MiXCR; each CDR3 protein has one entry. Among 640,000 or so distinct CDR3 sequences, roughly 6.2% were seen once, and the ten largest hold 1.5% to 2%. Germline assignment: CDR1 KGHSH and CDR2 LQKENI. CDR3 length: 15 amino acids. Trimming took off 3 bases at V and 4 bases at J, with 14 bases between the two ends. The sequenced material came from naive T cells sorted from blood. The gene calls are TRBV18 and TRBJ2-3, with a possible D match to TRBD1 (5 bases). The TCR comes from a man in his late teens or twenties in good health. The CDR3 region is CASSPNVKGADTQYF. In DNA form, the CDR3 reads TGTGCCAGCTCACCCAACGTCAAAGGGGCAGATACGCAGTATTTT.